The 32 T cell receptor beta chains listed next were all sequenced from one sample in a study of blood T cell repertoires in COVID-19. Clones were sequenced by immunoSEQ multiplex PCR, and TCRdb holds only the in-frame ones, with some missing. The data contain approximately 290,000 clones, just under 90% of them seen just once; the ten biggest clones take up around 10%. The source material was peripheral blood. These receptors all stem from a young woman with COVID-19, enrolled during active disease.

This chain connects TRBV11-2 to TRBJ2-3; 7 bases line up with TRBD2. The J segment lost 2 bases and the V segment lost 5 bases, leaving 10 bases of the junction unmatched. CDR1 and CDR2 (germline): SGHAT, FQNNGV. CDR3 length equals 16 residues. CDR3 sequence: CASSPRGREFTDTQYF. In nucleotides, the CDR3 is TGTGCCAGCAGCCCAAGAGGGCGGGAGTTCACAGATACGCAGTATTTT.

The rearrangement links TRBV19 to TRBJ2-7; 11 nucleotides align to TRBD1. Per germline, CDR1 LNHDA and CDR2 SQIVND (reference sequence). The junction had 0 bases not matched to a gene; V was cut back by 6 bases and J by 2 bases. The CDR3 has 13 amino acids. The CDR3 loop reads CASRGQGAYEQYF. The CDR3 DNA sequence: TGTGCCAGTAGGGGACAGGGGGCCTACGAGCAGTACTTC.

The chain recombines TRBV5-4 with TRBJ1-2; no firm D call. This CDR3 has 16 amino acids. The V end was cut by 3 bases, the J end by 0 bases, with 15 bases between. Looked up from germline, CDR1 is SGHNT and CDR2 is YYREEE (reference sequence). The CDR3 is CASSSFTEPSNYGYTF. DNA for the CDR3: TGTGCCAGCAGCTCTTTTACAGAGCCATCTAACTATGGCTACACCTTC. Variable domain in full (rest from reference TRBV5-4 and TRBJ1-2): ETGVTQSPTHLIKTRGQQVTLRCSSQSGHNTVSWYQQALGQGPQFIFQYYREEENGRGNFPPRFSGLQFPNYSSELNVNALELDDSALYLCASSSFTEPSNYGYTFGSGTRLTVV.

The rearrangement joins TRBV28 to TRBJ2-7; perhaps TRBD2 as D (5 bases). The CDR3 is 15 residues long. Germline V gene data show CDR1 as MDHEN and CDR2 as SYDVKM. V was clipped by 8 bases and J by 1 base, with 18 bases between them. The CDR3, as DNA: TGTGCCAGCTCGGATAAGGTGAGGGTTTCCTACGAGCAGTACTTC. Its translation: CASSDKVRVSYEQYF.

J is TRBJ2-1 and V is TRBV29-1, with unresolved D. The CDR3 has 12 residues. The germline V and J ends were trimmed by 3 bases and 6 bases, with 9 bases remaining between them. From germline, CDR1 is SQVTM and CDR2 ANQGSEA. Written as DNA, the CDR3 is TGCAGCGTTGAGGAGAACTCCAATGAGCAGTTCTTC. Protein: CSVEENSNEQFF.

The rearrangement joins TRBV5-4 to TRBJ2-3; 8 bases align to TRBD2. Germline V gene lookup returns CDR1 SGHNT and CDR2 YYREEE (reference sequence). This CDR3 comprises 15 residues. V lost 0 bases and J lost 2; bases outside the gene matches: 2. The CDR3 loop is CASSLVLADTDTQYF. CDR3 DNA sequence: TGTGCCAGCAGCTTGGTACTAGCGGACACAGATACGCAGTATTTT.

This sequence joins TRBV5-1 and TRBJ1-1; D gene uncertain. The germline gives CDR1 SGHRS, CDR2 YFSETQ. Trimming pared 2 bases from V and 2 bases from J, leaving 10 bases between. CDR3 length: 14 residues. The CDR3: CASSFSESNTEAFF. Here the CDR3 DNA reads TGCGCCAGCAGCTTTTCGGAGAGTAACACTGAAGCTTTCTTT.

This clone was picked up a small number of times. The rearrangement uses TRBV5-1 and TRBJ2-7; D may be TRBD2 (7 bases). Germline CDR1 reads SGHRS; CDR2 reads YFSETQ. This CDR3 contains 15 residues. Trimming left V 4 bases short and J 4 bases short, with 18 bases between. The CDR3 is CASSNSGASGYEQYF. CDR3 nucleotide sequence: TGCGCCAGCAGCAACTCGGGGGCTAGCGGATACGAGCAGTACTTC.

The rearrangement uses TRBV3-1 (or the pseudogene TRBV3-2) and TRBJ1-3; TRBD1 aligns across 10 bases. V lost 5 bases and J lost 10; bases outside the gene matches: 8. Germline assignment: CDR1 LGHDT and CDR2 YNNKEL (reference sequence). This CDR3 has 14 residues. The CDR3 region has the DNA TGTGCCAGCAGCGAAGGGACAGGGGACTTTACCATATATTTT. Translation gives CASSEGTGDFTIYF.

This clone was detected only a few times. The chain links TRBV12-5 to TRBJ2-1, with D possibly TRBD2 on 6 matching bases. CDR1 LGHNT and CDR2 FRNRAP come from the germline V gene. This CDR3 is built from 15 residues. The V gene lost 6 bases and the J gene lost 0 bases, with 12 bases spanning the gap. The CDR3 region is CASGTGTLSYNEQFF. DNA for the CDR3: TGTGCTAGTGGCACCGGGACTCTCTCCTACAATGAGCAGTTCTTC. Full variable domain (remainder filled in from reference TRBV12-5 and TRBJ2-1): DARVTQTPRHKVTEMGQEVTMRCQPILGHNTVFWYRQTMMQGLELLAYFRNRAPLDDSGMPKDRFSAEMPDATLATLKIQPSEPRDSAVYFCASGTGTLSYNEQFFGPGTRLTVL.

This rearrangement joins TRBV7-2 to TRBJ1-2; 11 positions agree with TRBD1. In germline, CDR1 is SGHTA, CDR2 FQGNSA. The CDR3 is made up of 15 amino acids. Unmatched junction bases numbered 2, after V lost 1 base and J lost 4 bases. The chain's CDR3 is CASSLGTGGGYGYTF. The CDR3 nucleotides are TGTGCCAGCAGCTTAGGGACAGGGGGCGGCTATGGCTACACCTTC.

The V call is TRBV9, the J call TRBJ1-5; D remains ambiguous. The V end lost 0 bases, the J end lost 6 bases, and 10 bases lay between the germline ends. CDR1 SGDLS and CDR2 YYNGEE come from the germline V gene. The length of the CDR3 is 14 residues. CDR3 region: CASSVGTGSQPQHF. The CDR3 DNA sequence: TGTGCCAGCAGCGTAGGGACCGGGAGTCAGCCCCAGCATTTT.

The rearrangement joins TRBV28 to TRBJ2-3; 11 positions match TRBD2. The junction had 9 bases not matched to a gene; V was cut back by 5 bases and J by 5 bases. CDR1 MDHEN and CDR2 SYDVKM come from the germline V gene. This CDR3 spans 16 amino acids. CDR3 sequence reads: CASSPIAGGPGDTQYF. CDR3 in DNA: TGTGCCAGCAGTCCCATAGCGGGGGGGCCGGGAGATACGCAGTATTTT.

This chain uses TRBV6-2 or TRBV6-3 with TRBJ2-2; the match to TRBD2 covers 10 bases. The germline CDR1 and CDR2 sequences are MNHEY and SVGEGT. V gave up 0 bases and J gave up 4 bases; unmatched junction bases: 11. CDR3 size: 19 residues. The CDR3 loop reads CASSYSPWLAGDRTGELFF. CDR3 nucleotides: TGTGCCAGCAGTTACTCGCCCTGGCTAGCGGGGGACCGCACCGGGGAGCTGTTTTTT.

J is TRBJ1-5 and V is TRBV4-1; 7 nucleotides align to TRBD1. CDR1 MGHRA and CDR2 YSYEKL come from the germline V gene. V was clipped by 7 bases and J by 0 bases; unmatched bases: 6. The CDR3 has 15 amino acids. The CDR3 spells CASNRDRDSNQPQHF. CDR3 bases: TGCGCCAGCAACCGGGACAGAGATAGCAATCAGCCCCAGCATTTT.

This clone has only one observation. The sample holds other DNA sequences that translate to the same CDR3. The rearrangement uses TRBV5-5 and TRBJ1-1; D is uncertain. There are 14 residues in the CDR3. Trimming left V 2 bases short and J 2 bases short, with 10 bases between. Germline CDR1 and CDR2: SGHKS and YYEKEE (reference sequence). The chain's CDR3 is CASSLTDSNTEAFF. CDR3 nucleotide sequence: TGTGCCAGCAGCTTAACGGACTCAAACACTGAAGCTTTCTTT.

The chain recombines TRBV19 with TRBJ1-5, with D perhaps TRBD1 (5 bases). The CDR3 is made up of 14 amino acids. CDR1 is LNHDA, CDR2 SQIVND, per germline (reference sequence). The ends were cut back, 3 bases at V and 6 bases at J, with 12 bases in the middle. The CDR3 here is CASSIQGRGQPQHF. The DNA of the CDR3 is TGTGCCAGTAGTATCCAGGGAAGGGGTCAGCCCCAGCATTTT.

This chain links TRBV4-1 with TRBJ1-6; 11 bases align to TRBD1. Germline values: CDR1 MGHRA, CDR2 YSYEKL. This CDR3 is built from 15 residues. V lost 4 bases, J lost 9 bases, and 5 bases stayed unmatched. The CDR3 protein is CASSPWTGGTSPLHF. The CDR3 nucleotides are TGCGCCAGCAGCCCATGGACAGGGGGCACTTCACCCCTCCACTTT.

About this clone: Other nucleotide sequences in the sample specify the same CDR3. The chain recombines TRBV27 with TRBJ2-1, with D possibly being TRBD2 (7 bases). This CDR3 has 14 amino acids. V was clipped by 3 bases and J by 8 bases, with 14 bases between them. Per germline, CDR1 MNHEY and CDR2 SMNVEV (reference sequence). The DNA of the CDR3 is TGTGCCAGCAGTTTTTTCGGGGGGCGCGATGAGCAGTTCTTC. As protein: CASSFFGGRDEQFF.

The V call is TRBV9, the J call TRBJ2-2, with TRBD1 identical over 12 bases. The CDR3 is 18 amino acids. V dropped 4 bases and J dropped 6; count of bases not matched to a gene: 13. CDR1 SGDLS and CDR2 YYNGEE come from the germline V gene. CDR3 region: CASSPGQGASIFAGELFF. The CDR3 coding sequence is TGTGCCAGCAGCCCGGGACAGGGGGCGTCGATTTTTGCCGGGGAGCTGTTTTTT.

The V gene is TRBV19, the J gene TRBJ1-5; a possible D gene is TRBD1 (6 bases). The germline gives CDR1 LNHDA, CDR2 SQIVND (reference sequence). The V gene lost 4 bases and the J gene lost 6 bases, with 13 bases spanning the gap. The CDR3 consists of 14 residues. CDR3 in amino acids: CASSTQGFGQPQHF. In DNA form, the CDR3 reads TGTGCCAGTAGTACACAGGGCTTCGGTCAGCCCCAGCATTTT.

The chain joins TRBV6-2 or TRBV6-3 to TRBJ1-5, with unresolved D. The ends were cut back, 5 bases at V and 6 bases at J, with 14 bases in the middle. There are 14 residues in the CDR3. Germline CDR1 is MNHEY and CDR2 is SVGEGT. CDR3 nucleotide sequence: TGTGCCAGCAGTAATCTGGGAGTAAGTCAGCCCCAGCATTTT. Encoded protein: CASSNLGVSQPQHF.

CDR3 region: CASPDRRTGELFF. CDR3 DNA sequence: TGTGCCAGCCCTGACAGGCGAACCGGGGAGCTGTTTTTT. This chain uses TRBV28 with TRBJ2-2; D is possibly TRBD1 (6 bases). CDR1 and CDR2 from the germline V gene are MDHEN and SYDVKM. Trimming pared 8 bases from V and 5 bases from J, leaving 12 bases between. This CDR3 has 13 amino acids.

V is TRBV24-1 and J is TRBJ2-2; 9 nucleotides agree with TRBD1. J lost 1 base, V lost 3 bases, and 2 bases had no gene match. The CDR3 runs to 16 residues. Per germline, CDR1 KGHDR and CDR2 SFDVKD. CDR3 DNA sequence: TGTGCCACCAGTGATGTGGACAGGGGGAACACCGGGGAGCTGTTTTTT. Amino acids: CATSDVDRGNTGELFF.

The chain links TRBV12-5 to TRBJ2-1; possibly TRBD2 for D (5 bases). Trimming took 0 bases from V and 3 from J, leaving 30 bases between them. Germline V gives CDR1 LGHNT, CDR2 FRNRAP. The CDR3 consists of 22 residues. The CDR3 DNA sequence: TGTGCTAGTGGTTTGGTACTAGGTGGGATTGCTAGTCCACGAACCGGCTACAATGAGCAGTTCTTC. Translating gives CASGLVLGGIASPRTGYNEQFF.

The chain is built from TRBV18 and TRBJ1-2, with TRBD1 as a possible D gene (6 bases). Germline V gene data show CDR1 as KGHSH and CDR2 as LQKENI. V was pared by 2 bases and J by 0 bases, with 10 bases between. The CDR3 contains 15 residues. This CDR3 is CASSPDRLANYGYTF. Written as DNA, the CDR3 is TGTGCCAGCTCACCAGACAGGTTAGCTAACTATGGCTACACCTTC.

J is TRBJ1-4 and V is TRBV28, with 8 bases fitting TRBD1. Germline lookup yields CDR1 MDHEN and CDR2 SYDVKM. The CDR3 loop spans 15 amino acids. V was clipped by 3 bases and J by 8 bases; unmatched bases: 8. The CDR3 is CASSLHSQGVEKLFF. CDR3 DNA sequence: TGTGCCAGCAGTTTGCACTCACAGGGGGTAGAAAAACTGTTTTTT.

The chain recombines TRBV19 with TRBJ2-3; 9 nucleotides line up with TRBD2. The CDR3 is 16 residues long. Germline CDR1 and CDR2: LNHDA and SQIVND (reference sequence). Trimming took 9 bases from V and 7 from J; bases not matched to a gene: 17. This CDR3 reads CARHAVAGAENNTQYF. The CDR3 coding sequence is TGTGCCAGACACGCCGTAGCGGGAGCCGAAAATAATACGCAGTATTTT.

J is TRBJ1-6 and V is TRBV6-1; the match to TRBD1 covers 8 bases. V lost 4 bases and J lost 10; bases outside the gene matches: 15. Germline lookup yields CDR1 MNHNS and CDR2 SASEGT. The CDR3 contains 17 residues. CDR3 protein: CASSGGQGRNRDSPLHF. In DNA, the CDR3 is TGTGCCAGCAGTGGCGGACAGGGCCGAAATCGGGACTCACCCCTCCACTTT.

The J gene is TRBJ1-1, the V gene TRBV3-1 (or the pseudogene TRBV3-2), with D possibly matching TRBD1 (6 bases). Germline V lookup: CDR1 LGHDT, CDR2 YNNKEL (reference sequence). The V end was cut by 0 bases, the J end by 8 bases, with 10 bases between. CDR3 length: 13 residues. For the CDR3, the DNA is TGTGCCAGCAGCCAAGATTTGGGGGCCGAAGCTTTCTTT. This sequence encodes CASSQDLGAEAFF.

The chain carries TRBV12-3 or TRBV12-4 and TRBJ1-4; possibly TRBD1 for D (5 bases). Trimming shortened V by 1 base and J by 7 bases, and 7 bases separated the two germline ends. The length of the CDR3 is 13 residues. The CDR3 reads CASSLGGVEKLFF. The CDR3 DNA follows: TGTGCCAGCAGTTTAGGGGGCGTTGAAAAACTGTTTTTT.

This rearrangement joins TRBV30 to TRBJ2-3, with 11 bases lining up with TRBD2. This CDR3 is built from 13 residues. With 5 bases clipped from V and 3 bases from J, the junction kept 1 base outside the gene matches. Germline CDR1 GTSNPN, CDR2 SVGIG (reference sequence). The CDR3 sequence is CAWRTSGTDTQYF. CDR3 nucleotide sequence: TGTGCCTGGCGGACTAGCGGGACAGATACGCAGTATTTT.